This is a list of T cell receptor beta chains from one sample in a study of shared clonotypes between healthy human individuals. Assay: immunoSEQ multiplex PCR; the TCRdb copy retains only in-frame clones and omits some. This table holds about 730,000 clones, over 60% found once. Sequencing used memory CD4+ T cells sorted from blood. The origin of the receptors is a woman aged 25 to 39 in good health. CDR3s include the opening cysteine and the closing phenylalanine or tryptophan. The D gene is left open where the match is weak. Size tells how often a clone was seen (once, few, many) or the class of an expanded clone, and some rows leave it out.

clone_size,d_call,j_call,v_call,cdr3_nt,cdr3_aa
NA,NA,TRBJ1-1,TRBV18,TGTGCCAGCTCACCCGGGATGGGGGGTACTGAAGCTTTCTTT,CASSPGMGGTEAFF
NA,NA,TRBJ2-7,TRBV20-1,TGCAGTGCCCGGACTCATTACGAGCAGTACTTC,CSARTHYEQYF
NA,NA,TRBJ2-2,TRBV7-2,TGTGCCAGCAGCCCCCCGGGACTCCGGACCGGGGAGCTGTTTTTT,CASSPPGLRTGELFF
NA,NA,TRBJ2-7,TRBV4-1,TGCGCCAGCAGCCAAGATATTCGGCAGATGGCCTACGAGCAGTACTTC,CASSQDIRQMAYEQYF
few,TRBD1,TRBJ1-2,TRBV5-1,TGCGCCAGCAGAGCGGGACAGGGCTATGGCTACACCTTC,CASRAGQGYGYTF
NA,NA,TRBJ2-1,TRBV20-1,TGCAGTGCTACCCGGGACAATGAGCAGTTCTTC,CSATRDNEQFF
NA,TRBD1,TRBJ2-5,TRBV7-2,TGTGCCAGCAGCTTAAGTGGACAGGGGTTCTCAGAGACCCAGTACTTC,CASSLSGQGFSETQYF
NA,NA,TRBJ2-1,TRBV11-2,TGTGCCAGCAGCTTAAGCAGCGGACTTTACAATGAGCAGTTCTTC,CASSLSSGLYNEQFF
NA,NA,TRBJ1-3,TRBV5-1,TGCGCCAGCAGCTTTGGAGGGGTCGAAGACACCATATATTTT,CASSFGGVEDTIYF
NA,TRBD2,TRBJ2-2,TRBV9,TGTGCCAGCAGCGTAGGTGGTAGCGGGAGCACCGGGGAGCTGTTTTTT,CASSVGGSGSTGELFF
few,TRBD2,TRBJ2-5,TRBV6-6,TGTGCCAGCAATCCAACGGTAGGGGAGGGCGCCGAGACCCAGTACTTC,CASNPTVGEGAETQYF
few,NA,TRBJ2-7,TRBV19,TGTGCCAGTAGTAATCCGGGGTTCAACGAGCAGTACTTC,CASSNPGFNEQYF
NA,NA,TRBJ2-1,TRBV29-1,TGCAGCTGGGGGTGGGACAATGAGCAGTTCTTC,CSWGWDNEQFF
NA,NA,TRBJ2-3,TRBV10-3,TGTGCCATCAGTGAGGCAGGGCCCGTTCGTGATACGCAGTATTTT,CAISEAGPVRDTQYF
NA,TRBD2,TRBJ2-5,TRBV5-6,TGTGCCAGCAGCTTGGACGGGGGGGAGGAGACCCAGTACTTC,CASSLDGGEETQYF
NA,NA,TRBJ1-2,TRBV19,TGTGCCAGTATGTCGGGACTCAACTATGGCTACACCTTC,CASMSGLNYGYTF
NA,NA,TRBJ2-5,TRBV18,TGTGCCAGCTCACCACCCGTTTTGAAAGAGACCCAGTACTTC,CASSPPVLKETQYF
once,NA,TRBJ2-1,TRBV2,TGTGCCAGCAGCCCAAATATAGCGGTGGGTTACAATGAGCAGTTCTTC,CASSPNIAVGYNEQFF
NA,NA,TRBJ2-2,TRBV21-1,TGTGCCAGCAGAGGGGAATTCGGGACAGGGGACGACACCGGGGAGCTGTTTTTT,CASRGEFGTGDDTGELFF
NA,NA,TRBJ1-2,TRBV30,TGTGCCTGGAGTGTAATGGGCAGGGGAGGCTATGGCTACACCTTC,CAWSVMGRGGYGYTF
NA,NA,TRBJ2-5,TRBV11-2,TGTGCCAGCAGCCCCCGAATTAGGGAGACCCAGTACTTC,CASSPRIRETQYF
NA,NA,TRBJ1-1,TRBV19,TGTGCCAGTAGTACTCAGGTGAACACTGAAGCTTTCTTT,CASSTQVNTEAFF
NA,TRBD2,TRBJ2-1,TRBV7-3,TGTGCCAGCAGCTTGACTAGCGGGGGCTACAATGAGCAGTTCTTC,CASSLTSGGYNEQFF
once,TRBD1,TRBJ1-1,TRBV7-6,TGTGCCAGCAGCTCCGGACAGGCGAACACTGAAGCTTTCTTT,CASSSGQANTEAFF
once,NA,TRBJ1-2,TRBV27,TGTGCCAGCAGTTTATCCTGGGGGGGAGACTATGGCTACACCTTC,CASSLSWGGDYGYTF
NA,NA,TRBJ2-3,TRBV9,TGTGCCAGCAGCGCCTCGTTTCCTAGCACAGATACGCAGTATTTT,CASSASFPSTDTQYF
few,TRBD1,TRBJ1-4,TRBV6-5,TGTGCCAGCAGTTACGGGACAGGGATTGAAAAACTGTTTTTT,CASSYGTGIEKLFF
NA,TRBD1,TRBJ1-4,TRBV18,TGTGCCAGCTCCTCACAGGGGACTAATGAAAAACTGTTTTTT,CASSSQGTNEKLFF
NA,NA,TRBJ1-1,TRBV5-1,TGCGCCAGCAGCTTTGAGGGGAAGAACACTGAAGCTTTCTTT,CASSFEGKNTEAFF
many,NA,TRBJ1-1,TRBV2,TGTGCCAGCACGATGGGAGGGTGGACTGAAGCTTTCTTT,CASTMGGWTEAFF
NA,TRBD2,TRBJ2-1,TRBV4-1,TGCGCCAGCAGCCAACCCGGGACTAGCGGTCTCTACAATGAGCAGTTCTTC,CASSQPGTSGLYNEQFF
NA,TRBD1,TRBJ1-3,TRBV5-1,TGCGCCAGCCGACAGGGAACCTCTGGAAACACCATATATTTT,CASRQGTSGNTIYF
NA,NA,TRBJ1-1,TRBV2,TGTGCCAGCAGGGAGACCCTCGAGAGGACTGAAGCTTTCTTT,CASRETLERTEAFF
NA,NA,TRBJ1-2,TRBV7-9,TGTGCCAGCAGCTTAGGACTCCGGGATCCCTATGGCTACACCTTC,CASSLGLRDPYGYTF
NA,NA,TRBJ1-4,TRBV7-6,TGTGCCAGCAGCCCCGGCCTGGGGACCGATGAAAAACTGTTTTTT,CASSPGLGTDEKLFF
NA,NA,TRBJ2-7,TRBV2,TGTGCCAGCAGTGATGTGTCCCCCGGACGAGTCTACGAGCAGTACTTC,CASSDVSPGRVYEQYF
NA,NA,TRBJ1-2,TRBV6-6,TGTGCCAGCAGTTCCGAGTCTCAAACCATCTATGGCTACACCTTC,CASSSESQTIYGYTF
NA,NA,TRBJ1-2,TRBV18,TGTGCCAGCTCACCAACGGGGGAATATGGCTACACCTTC,CASSPTGEYGYTF
NA,NA,TRBJ2-1,TRBV30,TGTGCCTGGAGTGTACGGGCTGGTGAGCAGTTCTTC,CAWSVRAGEQFF
NA,TRBD1,TRBJ2-4,TRBV12-5,TGTGCTAGTGGTTCGGACAGGGTTCAAAACATTCAGTACTTC,CASGSDRVQNIQYF
NA,NA,TRBJ2-3,TRBV28,TGTGCCAGCATGCTAGCCGGGACGGATACGCAGTATTTT,CASMLAGTDTQYF
NA,TRBD1,TRBJ2-1,TRBV25-1,TGTGCCAGCAGTGAATACAGTACAGGGGTTGGCGATGAGCAGTTCTTC,CASSEYSTGVGDEQFF
few,NA,TRBJ2-5,TRBV5-1,TGCGCCAGCAGCGACCGGCGAGGTGGAGAGACCCAGTACTTC,CASSDRRGGETQYF
once,TRBD2,TRBJ2-3,TRBV5-1,TGCGCCAGCAGCTTGGCCCCCGGGAGGGCACGAGATACGCAGTATTTT,CASSLAPGRARDTQYF
NA,TRBD2,TRBJ2-1,TRBV4-2,TGTGCCAGCAGCCAAAACGGGAGGAGCTCCTACAATGAGCAGTTCTTC,CASSQNGRSSYNEQFF
NA,TRBD1,TRBJ1-4,TRBV2,TGTGCCAGCAGACCGGCGACAGGGAATAATGAAAAACTGTTTTTT,CASRPATGNNEKLFF
NA,TRBD2,TRBJ2-1,TRBV2,TGTGCCAGTTCTAGCGGAGAAATCAATGAGCAGTTCTTC,CASSSGEINEQFF
NA,TRBD1,TRBJ2-1,TRBV11-1,TGTGCCAGCAGCGGCCCCGGGACAGGGGGAGTGGGTGGGCAGTTCTTC,CASSGPGTGGVGGQFF
many,NA,TRBJ2-5,TRBV28,TGTGCCAGCAGCCGGGACACCCAAGAGACCCAGTACTTC,CASSRDTQETQYF
NA,NA,TRBJ1-5,TRBV6-5,TGTGCCAGCAGTTACTCGTACAGGAATGACCAGCCCCAGCATTTT,CASSYSYRNDQPQHF
few,NA,TRBJ2-1,TRBV28,TGTGCCAGCAGGTCAGGGAACTCCTACAATGAGCAGTTCTTC,CASRSGNSYNEQFF
NA,NA,TRBJ1-1,TRBV7-9,TGTGCCAGCAGCCTTAGCGGGGGAACTGAAGCTTTCTTT,CASSLSGGTEAFF
few,NA,TRBJ1-1,TRBV18,TGTGCCAGCTCACCGCAGAGCACTGAAGCTTTCTTT,CASSPQSTEAFF
NA,TRBD2,TRBJ2-4,TRBV28,TGTGCCAGCAGTTGCCTGATAGCGGGGCTAGCAAAAAACATTCAGTACTTC,CASSCLIAGLAKNIQYF
NA,NA,TRBJ2-2,TRBV2,TGTGCCAGCAGTGAGACAGCGAACACCGGGGAGCTGTTTTTT,CASSETANTGELFF
NA,NA,TRBJ1-1,TRBV7-3,TGTGCCAGCAGCCCTCAGTCGGGGGACGAAGCTTTCTTT,CASSPQSGDEAFF
NA,TRBD1,TRBJ1-3,TRBV11-3,TGTGCCAGCAGCTCAGGGGGCCGAGGAAACACCATATATTTT,CASSSGGRGNTIYF
NA,TRBD1,TRBJ1-1,TRBV7-2,TGTGCCAGCAGCCCAGGGGGCTACACTGAAGCTTTCTTT,CASSPGGYTEAFF
once,TRBD2,TRBJ2-1,TRBV5-4,TGTGCCAGCAGCTTGGACGGGAGGAAATACAATGAGCAGTTCTTC,CASSLDGRKYNEQFF
NA,TRBD1,TRBJ1-1,TRBV28,TGTGCCAGCAGTTTATGGGACAGGGGAACGAACACTGAAGCTTTCTTT,CASSLWDRGTNTEAFF